This note documents a single TCR beta chain sequence. Its target is unknown. This entry comes from a study of CXCR3-negative and CXCR3-positive naive CD8 T cells. Whole-study findings and limits: CXCR3-expressing naive cells carried TRB CDR3s more hydrophobic than those of CXCR3-negative naive cells. It was found that naive subsets had comparable surface CD5, and TCR strength was inferred from TRB CDR3 properties. Naive cells, whether CXCR3-negative or CXCR3-positive, had similar TRBV-TRBJ usage, while memory cells differed.

The libraries of TRB cDNA were prepared using 5' RACE with UMI labels. Reprocessing the 5' RACE reads, TCRdb reports a single entry for every CDR3 protein and omits DNA. This sample's table reports about 120,000 distinct CDR3 sequences. Material: naive CXCR3- CD8+ T cells from blood. Subset meaning: CD45RO-CCR7+CD27+CD95- naive CD8+ T cells lacking CXCR3 (TNR3-). The TCR sequence derives from a human donor in good health. Some clones in this sample may be carry-over from other donors' samples.

CDR3 in amino acids: CAISSQGPMETQYF. V usage is TRBV10-3 and J usage is TRBJ2-5; checking the TCRdb D call of TRBD1 is not possible without DNA. Germline CDR1 ENHRY, CDR2 SYGVKD. CDR3 length equals 14 residues.